This T cell receptor beta chain was captured in a study of T-cell memory formation after mild COVID-19 (dated by TCRdb to the early 2020s). In terms of the full investigation: TCR sequence clusters from the two donors were found to be largely donor specific. In two donors, T-cell clones that expanded and contracted after mild COVID-19 were followed by sequencing TCRalpha and TCRbeta repertoires longitudinally. Two young, previously healthy adult volunteers, one female and one male, were included in the cohort.

This clonotype showed up just a few times. Its specific antigen is unknown. No clone much larger than this one lies a single base away; base qualities are absent. General study outcomes and caveats: Only a couple of mild cases were covered in the study, and larger cohorts including severe cases with pre-infection samples were considered necessary. The second-wave clones that peaked on day 37 were not confirmed to be SARS-CoV-2 specific. Contracting CD4+ clones turned up mainly in the CM and EM memory subsets, whereas EMRA was where CD8+ clones were enriched. Some responding clones were found in pre-infection memory, which suggests that pre-existing cross-reactive memory T cells took part in the SARS-CoV-2 response. Clones that contracted from day 15 to 85 showed balanced CD4/CD8 phenotypes, whereas a second wave of clones that expanded from day 15 to 37 leaned towards CD4+.

Ficoll-Paque density gradient centrifugation was used to isolate PBMCs. The instrument given in TCRdb is Illumina NovaSeq 6000. TCRalpha and TCRbeta cDNA libraries were constructed by 5'RACE with constant-segment primers, with sample barcodes and unique molecular identifiers being introduced. Trizol reagent was used to extract RNA from every sample. Library amplification was performed in two PCR steps, and a second sample barcode and Illumina TruSeq adapters were introduced in the second step. Libraries were sequenced on an Illumina NovaSeq with 2 x 150 bp paired-end reads. Per the authors' processing: With migec v1.2.7, reads were demultiplexed and then collapsed into UMI-guided consensus sequences. Using mixcr v2.1.11, the UMI consensuses were aligned to TRA and TRB V and J templates and assembled into clonotypes. A clonotype was counted as expanded or contracted only when both edgeR and NoisET called the clonotype significant, with the noise models trained on biological replicates. For edgeR calls, the cutoffs were a false discovery rate-adjusted p below 0.01 and a log2 fold-change threshold of 1. PCA with hierarchical clustering of max-normalized trajectories of the 1000 most abundant clonotypes was used as exploratory dynamics analysis. The CD4 or CD8 phenotype of responding clones was assigned using the separately sequenced CD4+ and CD8+ repertoires. The public sequencing data were trimmed at Q25 with fastp and processed into clonotypes with MiXCR by TCRdb, which kept only in-frame beta chains. All rows with the same CDR3 protein become a single entry with the most common DNA and genes. The V and J calls were determined by TCRdb, not by the authors. Within this sample are some 410,000 distinct CDR3 sequences, with 20% to 25% of them counted one time only. Roughly 13% of the sample lies in the top ten.

Trimming takes 10 bases from V and 7 bases from J, and the germline ends sit 7 bases apart. The germline V gene sets CDR1 to SGHAT and CDR2 to FQNNGV. From the cysteine up to the phenylalanine, the CDR3 has a length of 10 residues. The DNA shown is the 30-base CDR3, in frame from base 1. Sequencing was carried out using PBMCs or a T cell subset sorted from them (not recorded which). The chain uses TRBV11-2 and TRBJ2-2; the D gene cannot be resolved reliably. This sequence originates from an adult woman who had mild COVID-19 (a few samples of this study predate the infection). The sample titles of this study are shuffled in the database, so cell type and time point are left out; the donor was told from shared clones. The CDR3 here reads CAINDGELFF. The DNA sequence is as follows: TGTGCCATCAATGACGGGGAGCTGTTTTTT.